This T cell receptor (beta chain) came from a study of CD8 T cells in Susac syndrome. Looking at the study overall: Clinically active disease was present in 5 or 6 of the sequenced Susac syndrome patients. Roughly eight of these patients were in remission.

Germline CDR1 is LGHNA and CDR2 is YNFKEQ. This CDR3 has 19 residues. Trimming removed 2 bases from V and 1 base from J; junction bases left unmatched: 5. FACS enriched CD8+ TEMRA cells, while bulk CD8+ and CD4+ were negatively isolated. When the RNA was reverse transcribed, random hexamers were used with an input of about 0.5 to 1 ug. An immunoSEQ multiplex PCR amplified TCR beta CDR3 over 54 Vbeta and 13 Jbeta. TCRdb re-analysed the immunoSEQ multiplex PCR reads in MiXCR, keeping a single row per CDR3 protein. The sample consists of 160,000 or so distinct CDR3 sequences, 90% to 95% of them appearing once.

This TCR derives from a human donor with Susac syndrome. Sequenced material: CD4+ T cells from PBMCs. The chain has TRBV4-2 and TRBJ2-2, with TRBD2 matching 15 bases. The CDR3 is CASSQLPGLAGGNTGELFF. In nucleotides, the CDR3 is TGTGCCAGCAGCCAACTCCCGGGACTAGCGGGGGGGAACACCGGGGAGCTGTTTTTT.